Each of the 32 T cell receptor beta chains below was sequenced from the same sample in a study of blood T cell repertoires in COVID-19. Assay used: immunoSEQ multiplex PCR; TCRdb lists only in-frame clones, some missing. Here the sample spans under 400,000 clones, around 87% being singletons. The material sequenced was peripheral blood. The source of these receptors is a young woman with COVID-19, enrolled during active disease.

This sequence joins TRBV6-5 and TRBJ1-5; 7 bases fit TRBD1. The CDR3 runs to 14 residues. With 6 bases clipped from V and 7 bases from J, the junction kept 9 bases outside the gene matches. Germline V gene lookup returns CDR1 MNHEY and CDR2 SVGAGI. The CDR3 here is CASRETGPGQPQHF. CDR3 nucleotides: TGTGCCAGCAGGGAGACAGGGCCGGGACAGCCCCAGCATTTT.

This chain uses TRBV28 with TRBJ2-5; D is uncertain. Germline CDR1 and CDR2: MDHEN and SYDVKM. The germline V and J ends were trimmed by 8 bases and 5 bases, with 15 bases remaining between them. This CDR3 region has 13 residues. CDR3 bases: TGTGCCAGCGGAGCACCTTTCTTCGAGACCCAGTACTTC. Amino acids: CASGAPFFETQYF.

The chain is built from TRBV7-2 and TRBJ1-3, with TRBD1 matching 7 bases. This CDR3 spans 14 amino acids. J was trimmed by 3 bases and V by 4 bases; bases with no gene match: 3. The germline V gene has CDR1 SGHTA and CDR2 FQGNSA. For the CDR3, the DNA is TGTGCCAGCAGCTCCGGGACAGTTGGAAACACCATATATTTT. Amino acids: CASSSGTVGNTIYF.

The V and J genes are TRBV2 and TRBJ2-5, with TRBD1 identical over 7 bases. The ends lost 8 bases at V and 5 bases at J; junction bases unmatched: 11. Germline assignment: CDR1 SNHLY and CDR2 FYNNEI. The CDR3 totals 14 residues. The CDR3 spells CASRGQTDRETQYF. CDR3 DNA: TGTGCCAGCCGGGGACAGACTGATAGGGAGACCCAGTACTTC.

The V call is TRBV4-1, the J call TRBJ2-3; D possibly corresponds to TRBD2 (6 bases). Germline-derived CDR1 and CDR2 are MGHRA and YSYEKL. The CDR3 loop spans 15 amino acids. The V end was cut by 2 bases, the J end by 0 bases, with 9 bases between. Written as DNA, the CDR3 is TGCGCCAGCAGCCAAAGAGCGGGTAGCACAGATACGCAGTATTTT. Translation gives CASSQRAGSTDTQYF.

The CDR3 nucleotides read TGTGCCAGCAGCGTACTAGCGGGGGGGAATGAGCAGTTCTTC. Translation gives CASSVLAGGNEQFF. The chain links TRBV11-2 to TRBJ2-1; 13 positions match TRBD2. This CDR3 region has 14 residues. From germline, CDR1 is SGHAT and CDR2 FQNNGV. With V trimmed by 5 bases and J by 7 bases, 2 bases remained unmatched. Combining the CDR3 with reference TRBV11-2 and TRBJ2-1 gives the whole variable domain EAGVAQSPRYKIIEKRQSVAFWCNPISGHATLYWYQQILGQGPKLLIQFQNNGVVDDSQLPKDRFSAERLKGVDSTLKIQPAKLEDSAVYLCASSVLAGGNEQFFGPGTRLTVL.

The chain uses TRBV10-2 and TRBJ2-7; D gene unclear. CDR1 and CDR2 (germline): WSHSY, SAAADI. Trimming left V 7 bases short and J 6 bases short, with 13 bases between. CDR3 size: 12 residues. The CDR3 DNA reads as TGCGCCAGCAAGAACTCTCCATCCGAGCAGTACTTC. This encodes CASKNSPSEQYF.

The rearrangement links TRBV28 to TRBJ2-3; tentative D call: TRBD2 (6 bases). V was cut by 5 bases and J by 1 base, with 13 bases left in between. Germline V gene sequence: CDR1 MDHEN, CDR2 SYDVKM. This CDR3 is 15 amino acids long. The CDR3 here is CASSRPGLRTDTQYF. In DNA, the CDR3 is TGTGCCAGCAGTCGTCCGGGACTCCGCACAGATACGCAGTATTTT.

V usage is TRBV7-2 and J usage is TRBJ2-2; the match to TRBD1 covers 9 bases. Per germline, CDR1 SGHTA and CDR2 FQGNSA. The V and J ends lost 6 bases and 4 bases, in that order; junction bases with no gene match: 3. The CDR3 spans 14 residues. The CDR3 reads CASRNRGLTGELFF. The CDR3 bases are TGTGCCAGCAGAAACAGGGGGCTCACCGGGGAGCTGTTTTTT.

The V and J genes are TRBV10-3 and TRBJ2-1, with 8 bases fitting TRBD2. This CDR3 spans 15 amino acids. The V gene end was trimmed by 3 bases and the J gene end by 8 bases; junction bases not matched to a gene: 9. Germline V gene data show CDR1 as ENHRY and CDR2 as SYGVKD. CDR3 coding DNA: TGTGCCATCAGTGATGGCGGGGGGTTAGGGGATGAGCAGTTCTTC. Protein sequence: CAISDGGGLGDEQFF.

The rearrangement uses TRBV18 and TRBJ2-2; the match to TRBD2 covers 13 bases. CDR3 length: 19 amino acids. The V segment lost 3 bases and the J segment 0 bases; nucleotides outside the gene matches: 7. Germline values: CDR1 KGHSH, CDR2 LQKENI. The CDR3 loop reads CASSPRILAGGTNTGELFF. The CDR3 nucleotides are TGTGCCAGCTCACCCCGAATACTAGCGGGAGGGACGAACACCGGGGAGCTGTTTTTT.

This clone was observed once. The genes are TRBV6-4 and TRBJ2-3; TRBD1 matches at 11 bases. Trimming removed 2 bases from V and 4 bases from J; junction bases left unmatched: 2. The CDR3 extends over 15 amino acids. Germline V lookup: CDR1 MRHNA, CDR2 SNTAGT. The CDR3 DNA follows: TGTGCCAGCAGTGACGGGACAGGGGGTGCAGATACGCAGTATTTT. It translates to CASSDGTGGADTQYF.

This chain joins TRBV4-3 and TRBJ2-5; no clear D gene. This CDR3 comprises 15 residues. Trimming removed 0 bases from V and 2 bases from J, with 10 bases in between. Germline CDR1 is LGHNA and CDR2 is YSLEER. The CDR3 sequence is CASSQDGTEQETQYF. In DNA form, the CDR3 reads TGCGCCAGCAGCCAAGATGGCACAGAGCAAGAGACCCAGTACTTC.

This CDR3 reads CASSPLTSGGTDTQYF. Written as DNA, the CDR3 is TGTGCCAGCAGCCCTCTGACTAGCGGGGGCACAGATACGCAGTATTTT. V and J are TRBV7-8 and TRBJ2-3; TRBD2 matches 11 bases. The germline V gene encodes CDR1 SGHVS and CDR2 FQNEAQ. The CDR3 runs to 16 residues. V gave up 5 bases and J gave up 1 base; unmatched junction bases: 5.

CDR3 amino acids: CASSPPGTVNEKLFF. For the CDR3, the DNA is TGCGCCAGCAGCCCACCCGGGACAGTTAATGAAAAACTGTTTTTT. J is TRBJ1-4 and V is TRBV4-1; 7 bases fit TRBD1. The V gene's germline CDR1 is MGHRA and CDR2 YSYEKL. The CDR3 has 15 residues. V trimming: 4 bases; J trimming: 4 bases; junction bases outside the gene matches: 6.

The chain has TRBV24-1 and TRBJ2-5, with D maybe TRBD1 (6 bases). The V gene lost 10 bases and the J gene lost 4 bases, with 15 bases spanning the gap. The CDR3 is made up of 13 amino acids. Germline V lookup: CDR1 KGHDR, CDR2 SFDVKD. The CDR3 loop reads CATRQETPETQYF. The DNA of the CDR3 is TGTGCCACAAGACAGGAAACGCCAGAGACCCAGTACTTC.

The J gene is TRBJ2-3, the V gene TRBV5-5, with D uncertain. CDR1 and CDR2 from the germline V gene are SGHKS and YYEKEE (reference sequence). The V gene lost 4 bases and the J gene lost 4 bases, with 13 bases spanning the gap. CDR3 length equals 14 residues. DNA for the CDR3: TGTGCCAGCAGCACAGACATCAGGTCAGATACGCAGTATTTT. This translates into CASSTDIRSDTQYF.

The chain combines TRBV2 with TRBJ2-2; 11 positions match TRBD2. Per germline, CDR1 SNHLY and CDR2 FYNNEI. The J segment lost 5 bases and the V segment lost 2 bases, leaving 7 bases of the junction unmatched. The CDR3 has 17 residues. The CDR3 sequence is CASSELGLAEGTGELFF. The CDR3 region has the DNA TGTGCCAGCAGTGAATTGGGACTAGCGGAGGGGACCGGGGAGCTGTTTTTT.

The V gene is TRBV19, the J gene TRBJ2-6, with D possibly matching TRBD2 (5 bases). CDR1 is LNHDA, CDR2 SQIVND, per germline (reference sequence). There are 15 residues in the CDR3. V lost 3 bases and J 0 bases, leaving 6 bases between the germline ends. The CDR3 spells CASSIGSSGANVLTF. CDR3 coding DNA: TGTGCCAGTAGTATTGGGAGCTCTGGGGCCAACGTCCTGACTTTC.

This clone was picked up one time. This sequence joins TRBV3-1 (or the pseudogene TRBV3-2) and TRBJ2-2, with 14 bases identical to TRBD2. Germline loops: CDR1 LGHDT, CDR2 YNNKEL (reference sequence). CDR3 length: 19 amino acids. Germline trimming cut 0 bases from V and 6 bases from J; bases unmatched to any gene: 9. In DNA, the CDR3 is TGTGCCAGCAGCCAAGATCGAGGACTAGCGGGAGGCGGGGCCGGGGAGCTGTTTTTT. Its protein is CASSQDRGLAGGGAGELFF.

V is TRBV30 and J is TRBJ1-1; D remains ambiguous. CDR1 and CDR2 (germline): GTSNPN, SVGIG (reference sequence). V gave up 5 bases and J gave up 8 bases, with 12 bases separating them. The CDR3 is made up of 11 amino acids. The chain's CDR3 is CAWSGGSEAFF. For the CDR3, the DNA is TGTGCCTGGTCTGGCGGATCCGAAGCTTTCTTT.

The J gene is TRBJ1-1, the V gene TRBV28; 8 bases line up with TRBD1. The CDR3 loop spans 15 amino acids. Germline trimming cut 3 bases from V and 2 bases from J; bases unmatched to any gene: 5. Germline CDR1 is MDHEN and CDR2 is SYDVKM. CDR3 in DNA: TGTGCCAGCAGTTTCTTAGACAGGGGAAACACTGAAGCTTTCTTT. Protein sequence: CASSFLDRGNTEAFF.

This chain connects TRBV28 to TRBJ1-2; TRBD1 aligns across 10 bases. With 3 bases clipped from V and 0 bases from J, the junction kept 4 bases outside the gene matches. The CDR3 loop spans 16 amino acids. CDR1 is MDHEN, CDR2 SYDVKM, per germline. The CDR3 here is CASSLSGTGANYGYTF. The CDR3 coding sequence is TGTGCCAGCAGTTTGTCAGGGACAGGGGCTAACTATGGCTACACCTTC.

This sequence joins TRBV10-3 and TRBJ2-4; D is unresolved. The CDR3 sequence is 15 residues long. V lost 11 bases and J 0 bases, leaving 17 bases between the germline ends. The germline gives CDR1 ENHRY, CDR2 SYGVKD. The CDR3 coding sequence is TGTGCCCTCATTCCCTCAGCGCTAGCCAAAAACATTCAGTACTTC. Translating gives CALIPSALAKNIQYF.

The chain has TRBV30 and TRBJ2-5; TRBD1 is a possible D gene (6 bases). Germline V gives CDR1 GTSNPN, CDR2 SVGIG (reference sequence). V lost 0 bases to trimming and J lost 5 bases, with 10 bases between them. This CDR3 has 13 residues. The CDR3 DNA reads TGTGCCTGGAGTGTATTTAGGGGGGAGACCCAGTACTTC. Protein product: CAWSVFRGETQYF.

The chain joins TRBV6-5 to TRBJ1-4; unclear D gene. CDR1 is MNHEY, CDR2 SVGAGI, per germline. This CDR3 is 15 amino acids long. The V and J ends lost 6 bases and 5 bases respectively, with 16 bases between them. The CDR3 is CASRGHLGRNEKLFF. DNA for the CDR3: TGTGCCAGCAGGGGCCATTTGGGCCGAAATGAAAAACTGTTTTTT.

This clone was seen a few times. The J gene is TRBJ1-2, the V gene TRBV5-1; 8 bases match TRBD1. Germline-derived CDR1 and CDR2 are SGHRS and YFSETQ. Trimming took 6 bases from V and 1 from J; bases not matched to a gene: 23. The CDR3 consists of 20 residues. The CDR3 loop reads CASTKRYSRDRSQGNYGYTF. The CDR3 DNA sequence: TGCGCCAGCACCAAGAGATACAGCCGGGACAGGTCCCAGGGTAACTATGGCTACACCTTC.

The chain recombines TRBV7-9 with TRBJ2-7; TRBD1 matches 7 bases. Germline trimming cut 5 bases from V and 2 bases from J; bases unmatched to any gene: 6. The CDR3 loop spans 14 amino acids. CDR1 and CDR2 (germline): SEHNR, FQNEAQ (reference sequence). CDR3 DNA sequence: TGTGCCAGCAGCCAAGGACAGGCCCCCTACGAGCAGTACTTC. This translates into CASSQGQAPYEQYF.

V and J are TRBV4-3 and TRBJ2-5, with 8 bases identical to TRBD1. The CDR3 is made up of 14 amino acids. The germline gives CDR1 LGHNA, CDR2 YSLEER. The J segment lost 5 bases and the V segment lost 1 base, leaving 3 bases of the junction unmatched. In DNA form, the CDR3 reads TGCGCCAGCAGCCAAGGGACAGGGAGGGAGACCCAGTACTTC. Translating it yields CASSQGTGRETQYF.

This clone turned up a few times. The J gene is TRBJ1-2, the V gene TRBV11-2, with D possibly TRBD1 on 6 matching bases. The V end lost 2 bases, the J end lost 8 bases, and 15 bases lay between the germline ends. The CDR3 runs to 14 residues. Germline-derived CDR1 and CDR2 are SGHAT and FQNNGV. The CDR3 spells CASSLSYREGGYTF. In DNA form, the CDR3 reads TGTGCCAGCAGCTTATCTTACAGGGAAGGAGGCTACACCTTC. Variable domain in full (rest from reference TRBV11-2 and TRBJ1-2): EAGVAQSPRYKIIEKRQSVAFWCNPISGHATLYWYQQILGQGPKLLIQFQNNGVVDDSQLPKDRFSAERLKGVDSTLKIQPAKLEDSAVYLCASSLSYREGGYTFGSGTRLTVV.

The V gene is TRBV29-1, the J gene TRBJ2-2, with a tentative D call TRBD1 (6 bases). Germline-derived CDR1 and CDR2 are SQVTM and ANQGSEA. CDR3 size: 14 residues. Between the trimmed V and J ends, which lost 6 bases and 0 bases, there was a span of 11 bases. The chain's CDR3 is CSVGTTSNTGELFF. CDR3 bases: TGCAGCGTGGGGACAACTTCGAACACCGGGGAGCTGTTTTTT.

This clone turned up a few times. Written as DNA, the CDR3 is TGTGCCACCGGGTTCTCGAATGAGCAGTTCTTC. It codes for CATGFSNEQFF. The chain combines TRBV10-3 with TRBJ2-1, with no clear D. The CDR3 has 11 residues. Germline lookup yields CDR1 ENHRY and CDR2 SYGVKD. The ends were cut back, 10 bases at V and 7 bases at J, with 11 bases in the middle.